A selection of T cell receptor beta chains follows, all from one sample in a study of cytomegalovirus exposure and HLA in healthy donors. Using immunoSEQ multiplex PCR, the repertoire was profiled, and TCRdb retains in-frame clones only, with some absent. The table lists 56,000 or so clones. Sequenced material: PBMCs. These receptors all come from a man aged 35-49 years in good health and CMV-seropositive. Both conserved end residues are part of each CDR3. D genes are given only for firm matches.

v_gene	d_gene	j_gene	CDR3nt	CDR3aa
TRBV10-3	TRBD1	TRBJ1-2	TGTGCCATCAGTGACTCGGGACAGGGGCGTCAGGGCTACACCTTC	CAISDSGQGRQGYTF
TRBV7-4	-	TRBJ1-5	TGTGCCAGCCTAGAAGACGGGAATCAGCCCCAGCATTTT	CASLEDGNQPQHF
TRBV29-1	-	TRBJ1-1	TGCAGAGGGACTTGGGGCGCTGAAGCTTTCTTT	CRGTWGAEAFF
TRBV7-2	TRBD1	TRBJ1-2	TGTGCCAGCAGCTCAACCGGGACAGGGTACCCCAACTATGGCTACACCTTC	CASSSTGTGYPNYGYTF
TRBV6-1	-	TRBJ2-5	TGTGCCAGCAGTGAACCCTTTTTAGAGACCCAGTACTTC	CASSEPFLETQYF
TRBV5-4	-	TRBJ2-2	TGTGCCAGCAGTCCAGGGTACGGGGAGCTGTTTTTT	CASSPGYGELFF
TRBV7-2	TRBD2	TRBJ2-3	TGTGCCAGCAGCTTGGCTAGCGGTACAGATACGCAGTATTTT	CASSLASGTDTQYF
TRBV5-1	-	TRBJ2-7	TGCGCCAGCAGCTTCCGTTCGCACTCGGACTCCACCCCCTACGAGCAGTACTTC	CASSFRSHSDSTPYEQYF
TRBV5-1	TRBD2	TRBJ2-5	TGCGCCAGCAGCTTGGCCTCTTCGGGAGGAGAGACCCAGTACTTC	CASSLASSGGETQYF
TRBV30	TRBD1	TRBJ2-4	TGTGCCTGGAGTGTACGAGGGGGCAACATTCAGTACTTC	CAWSVRGGNIQYF
TRBV18	TRBD1	TRBJ1-4	TGTGCCAGCTCACCGCTGGGACAGGCCATTGCAACTAATGAAAAACTGTTTTTT	CASSPLGQAIATNEKLFF
TRBV7-6	-	TRBJ2-7	TGTGCCAGCAGCTTATTGGGGACACCAAACGAACAGTACTTC	CASSLLGTPNEQYF
TRBV5-5	-	TRBJ2-5	TGTGCCAGCAGCTTGATCATCCGGGAGACCCAGTACTTC	CASSLIIRETQYF
TRBV4-2	TRBD2	TRBJ2-4	TGTGCCAGCAGCCAATCTAGCGGGGGGGCGGGCAAAAACATTCAGTACTTC	CASSQSSGGAGKNIQYF
TRBV27	-	TRBJ1-2	TGTGCCAGCAGTTTTGGGGAGGGCTATGGCTACACCTTC	CASSFGEGYGYTF
TRBV7-6	-	TRBJ1-4	TGTGCCAGCAGCTTAGAGGGGAAAGGAGAAAAACTGTTTTTT	CASSLEGKGEKLFF
TRBV23-1	TRBD1	TRBJ2-5	TGCGCCAGCAGTCTCGGGACAGAACAAGAGACCCAGTACTTC	CASSLGTEQETQYF
TRBV15	-	TRBJ2-5	TGTGCCACCAGCAGAGTTTCACAAGAGACCCAGTACTTC	CATSRVSQETQYF
TRBV18	-	TRBJ1-3	TGTGCCAGCTCACCCCTCGACAGTTCTGGAAACACCATATATTTT	CASSPLDSSGNTIYF
TRBV5-1	-	TRBJ2-7	TGCGCCAGCAGCTTAGACAGTAGCTCCTACGAGCAGTACTTC	CASSLDSSSYEQYF
TRBV19	-	TRBJ2-2	TGTGCCAGTAGTATAGACGGGGGGCCCCTTTACACCGGGGAGCTGTTTTTT	CASSIDGGPLYTGELFF
TRBV9	-	TRBJ2-5	TGTGCCAGCAGCAGAGGGGGGGCGGAGGGGACCCAGTACTTC	CASSRGGAEGTQYF
TRBV29-1	-	TRBJ1-1	TGCAGCGTGTTCGACAGGTTGAACACTGAAGCTTTCTTT	CSVFDRLNTEAFF